This TCR beta chain stems from a study of T cell changes during pregnancy in multiple sclerosis (dated by TCRdb to between 2017 and 2020). For context, the study as a whole: Changes in the T cell repertoire over the course of pregnancy were examined in this study in women with multiple sclerosis.

To prepare the library, the immunoSEQ multiplex PCR assay was applied. As stored in TCRdb, this immuneACCESS dataset retains in-frame rearrangements with V and J assigned. A fraction of the clones does not appear; measured against another copy, unresolved V genes explain less than half of the discrepancy, and the remainder lacks a known reason. The sample data list 30,000 to 40,000 clones, and about 90% of these were observed just once. Of the sample, roughly 3.5% is held by the ten largest clones. The CDR3 contains 15 residues, cysteine and phenylalanine counted. CDR3 DNA is the only sequence kept; it has 45 bases, read in frame from the first base. V loses 5 bases of germline sequence and J loses 0 bases, and the interval between the two ends is 10 bases. Sequences LNHDA (CDR1) and SQIVND (CDR2) are obtained from the germline V gene (reference sequence). This clone was picked up one time. No antigen is known for it. Base qualities are not recorded, but no much larger clone differs from it by a single base.

The V and J genes are TRBV19 and TRBJ2-2; TRBD1 could be the D gene, as 5 bases match. The receptor was isolated from a female donor with multiple sclerosis, enrolled in a pregnancy study. The sequences come from CD8+ T cells from peripheral blood mononuclear cells, collected in the third trimester of pregnancy. CDR3 sequence: CASSRPGPNTGELFF. The bases read TGTGCCAGTAGTCGGCCAGGGCCGAACACCGGGGAGCTGTTTTTT.